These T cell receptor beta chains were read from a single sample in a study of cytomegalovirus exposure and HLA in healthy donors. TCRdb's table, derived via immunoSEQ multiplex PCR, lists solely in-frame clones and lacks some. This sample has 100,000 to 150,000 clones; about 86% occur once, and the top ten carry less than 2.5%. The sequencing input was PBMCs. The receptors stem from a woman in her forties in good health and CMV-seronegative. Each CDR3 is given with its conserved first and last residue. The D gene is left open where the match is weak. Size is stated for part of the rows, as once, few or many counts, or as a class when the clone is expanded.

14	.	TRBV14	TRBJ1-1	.	CASSTRDWNTEAFF	TGTGCCAGCAGCACTCGGGACTGGAACACTGAAGCTTTCTTT
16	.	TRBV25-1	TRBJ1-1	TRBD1	CASSRQGAGRNTEAFF	TGTGCCAGCAGCCGACAGGGGGCTGGGCGGAACACTGAAGCTTTCTTT
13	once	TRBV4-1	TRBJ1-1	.	CASSPEMNTEAFF	TGCGCCAGCAGCCCGGAGATGAACACTGAAGCTTTCTTT
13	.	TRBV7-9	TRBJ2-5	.	CASSSMDQGTQYF	TGTGCCAGCAGCTCCATGGACCAGGGGACCCAGTACTTC
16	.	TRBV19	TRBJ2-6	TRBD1	CASRVQGAHGANVLTF	TGTGCCAGTAGAGTGCAGGGGGCTCATGGGGCCAACGTCCTGACTTTC
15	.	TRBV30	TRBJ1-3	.	CAWSVGGSSGNTIYF	TGTGCCTGGAGTGTAGGTGGGAGCTCTGGAAACACCATATATTTT
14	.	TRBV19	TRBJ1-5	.	CASSRTQGVQPQHF	TGTGCCAGTAGTAGAACACAGGGTGTGCAGCCCCAGCATTTT
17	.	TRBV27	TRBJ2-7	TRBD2	CASSSGLAGWVSYEQYF	TGTGCCAGCAGTTCCGGACTAGCGGGCTGGGTATCCTACGAGCAGTACTTC
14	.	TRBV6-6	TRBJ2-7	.	CASSYSAGFNEQYF	TGTGCCAGCAGTTATTCGGCAGGGTTCAACGAGCAGTACTTC
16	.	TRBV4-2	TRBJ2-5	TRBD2	CASSPTLAGGQETQYF	TGTGCCAGCAGTCCAACACTAGCGGGGGGACAAGAGACCCAGTACTTC
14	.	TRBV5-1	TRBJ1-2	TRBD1	CASSTGQGRYGYTF	TGCGCCAGCAGCACAGGACAGGGCCGCTATGGCTACACCTTC
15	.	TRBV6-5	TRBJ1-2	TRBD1	CASSYLGQGAQGYTF	TGTGCCAGCAGTTACTTGGGACAGGGGGCGCAAGGCTACACCTTC
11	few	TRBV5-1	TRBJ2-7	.	CASSSSVEQYF	TGCGCCAGCAGCTCTAGCGTCGAGCAGTACTTC
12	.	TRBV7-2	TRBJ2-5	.	CASSLRRETQYF	TGTGCCAGCAGCTTAAGGCGGGAGACCCAGTACTTC
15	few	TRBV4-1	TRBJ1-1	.	CASSQEEGWNTEAFF	TGCGCCAGCAGCCAAGAAGAGGGATGGAACACTGAAGCTTTCTTT
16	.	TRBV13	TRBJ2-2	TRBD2	CASSPTSGASSGELFF	TGTGCCAGCAGCCCCACTAGCGGGGCTTCCTCCGGGGAGCTGTTTTTT
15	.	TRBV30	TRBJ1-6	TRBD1	CAWMGQSSYNSPLHF	TGTGCCTGGATGGGACAGAGCTCCTATAATTCACCCCTCCACTTT
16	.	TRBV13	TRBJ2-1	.	CASSLRGPRLNNEQFF	TGTGCCAGCAGCCTCCGCGGCCCCCGTCTTAACAATGAGCAGTTCTTC
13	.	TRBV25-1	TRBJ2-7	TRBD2	CASSISGGHEQYF	TGTGCCAGCTCCATTAGCGGGGGCCACGAGCAGTACTTC
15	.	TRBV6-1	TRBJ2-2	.	CASSASTGLAGELFF	TGTGCCAGCAGTGCCTCAACAGGGTTGGCCGGGGAGCTGTTTTTT
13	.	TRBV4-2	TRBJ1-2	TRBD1	CASSQVGQGGYTF	TGTGCCAGCAGCCAGGTTGGACAGGGGGGCTACACCTTC
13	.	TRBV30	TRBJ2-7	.	CAWNSGTPYEQYF	TGTGCCTGGAACTCGGGTACCCCCTACGAGCAGTACTTC
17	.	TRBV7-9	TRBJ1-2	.	CASSGGRATRTLYGYTF	TGTGCCAGCAGCGGAGGGAGGGCCACAAGGACTTTATATGGCTACACCTTC
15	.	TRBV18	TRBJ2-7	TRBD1	CASSSGTGLGYEQYF	TGTGCCAGCTCATCGGGGACAGGGTTAGGCTACGAGCAGTACTTC
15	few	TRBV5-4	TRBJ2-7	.	CASSHEAGSSYEQYF	TGTGCCAGCAGCCATGAGGCGGGATCCTCCTACGAGCAGTACTTC
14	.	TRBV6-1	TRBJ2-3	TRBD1	CASSGKTGADTQYF	TGTGCCAGCAGTGGAAAGACAGGGGCAGATACGCAGTATTTT
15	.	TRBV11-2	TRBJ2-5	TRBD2	CASGTSGHQRGTQYF	TGTGCCAGCGGGACTAGCGGTCACCAGCGGGGGACCCAGTACTTC
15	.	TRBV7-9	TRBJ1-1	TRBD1	CASSPTGTGTTEAFF	TGTGCCAGCAGCCCAACCGGGACAGGGACGACTGAAGCTTTCTTT
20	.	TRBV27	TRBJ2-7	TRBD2	CASSSERLAYVTKGPYEQYF	TGTGCCAGCAGTTCCGAAAGACTAGCGTACGTTACGAAGGGACCCTACGAGCAGTACTTC
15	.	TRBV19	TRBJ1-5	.	CASSLVGGGNQPQHF	TGTGCCAGTAGTCTGGTGGGGGGGGGAAATCAGCCCCAGCATTTT
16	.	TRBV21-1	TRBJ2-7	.	CASSTSTGVNSYEQYF	TGTGCCAGCAGCACGTCAACAGGTGTTAATTCCTACGAGCAGTACTTC
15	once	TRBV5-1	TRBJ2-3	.	CASSLDSASTDTQYF	TGCGCCAGCAGCCTGGACTCCGCTAGCACAGATACGCAGTATTTT
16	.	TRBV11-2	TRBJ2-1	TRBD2	CASSSERGSSYNEQFF	TGTGCCAGCAGCTCAGAGCGGGGGAGCTCCTACAATGAGCAGTTCTTC
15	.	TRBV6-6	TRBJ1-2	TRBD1	CASRGPGQGYYGYTF	TGTGCCAGCAGGGGTCCGGGACAGGGGTACTATGGCTACACCTTC
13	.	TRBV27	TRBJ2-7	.	CASSLGHAYEQYF	TGTGCCAGCAGTTTGGGACATGCCTACGAGCAGTACTTC
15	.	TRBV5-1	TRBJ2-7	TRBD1	CASSPDRGSFYEQYF	TGCGCCAGCAGCCCGGACAGGGGATCCTTCTACGAGCAGTACTTC
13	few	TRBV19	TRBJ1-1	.	CASRVSGGTEAFF	TGTGCCAGCCGGGTTTCGGGGGGGACTGAAGCTTTCTTT
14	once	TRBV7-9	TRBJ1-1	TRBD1	CASSRRGGQFWAFF	TGTGCCAGCAGCCGAAGAGGGGGCCAATTTTGGGCTTTCTTT
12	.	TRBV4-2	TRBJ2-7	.	CASSQDRDEQYF	TGTGCCAGCAGCCAAGATCGGGACGAGCAGTACTTC
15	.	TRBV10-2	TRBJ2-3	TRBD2	CASHTARGGTDTQYF	TGCGCCAGCCATACGGCCCGGGGGGGCACAGATACGCAGTATTTT
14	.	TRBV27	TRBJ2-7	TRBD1	CASSLSRTGYEQYF	TGTGCCAGCAGTTTATCCCGGACAGGGTACGAGCAGTACTTC